The sample holds many counts of the clone carrying this T cell receptor beta chain. Looked up from germline, CDR1 is MNHEY and CDR2 is SMNVEV (reference sequence). CDR3 length equals 11 residues. This sample is drawn from a study of T cells after yellow fever vaccination. TCRdb fed the 5' RACE reads into MiXCR, producing one record per CDR3 protein. The sample lists more than 20,000 distinct CDR3 sequences; less than 5.5% were seen once. This TCR came from a man aged 18 to 29 who received the YFV17D yellow fever vaccine. The input for sequencing was PBMCs, either bulk or a sorted T-cell subset (CD4+, CD8+, memory, or dextramer-sorted; not recorded which), taken more than 40 days after the first yellow fever vaccination. This chain joins TRBV27 and TRBJ2-7; 9 bases match TRBD1. The CDR3 region is CASSPNRGPLV. The DNA of the CDR3 is TGTGCCAGCAGTCCAAACAGGGGGCCGTTGGTG.